The clone carrying this TCR beta chain was recorded at least ten times. Antigen unknown. Germline assignment: CDR1 MNHNS and CDR2 SASEGT. This CDR3 has 16 amino acids. V was trimmed by 3 bases and J by 1 base, leaving 13 bases between them. This specimen belongs to a study of tumor-infiltrating lymphocytes in primary liver carcinoma. The wider study: Treatment of the patients' primary liver carcinoma consisted of surgical resection. Tumors were stage T1-T3 N0M0, 4.2 to 10 cm across. Samples returned roughly 3.5 to 7.5 million productive TCRbeta reads, a yield that was similar across tissue types.

Overall study results and limits: Pairs of tumor regions overlapped more than tumor-adjacent and tumor-blood pairs did.

The researchers produced TCR beta cDNA from around 0.5 ug total RNA with a constant-region primer. Libraries covering TCR beta were generated through three nested multiplex PCR rounds (using a slightly modified ARM-PCR). It was with TRBV1-TRBV30 forward primers and a C-beta reverse primer that the first two PCR rounds were run, at around 10 cycles each. MiXCR, applied by TCRdb to the multiplex PCR reads, yields one record per CDR3 protein. Counted here are approximately 300,000 distinct CDR3 sequences, 65% occurring once; the ten biggest clones make up roughly 9%. The source of the blood RNA was unsorted whole blood, and germline DNA was extracted as well.

The sample consisted of peripheral blood. The chain combines TRBV6-1 with TRBJ2-1, with D tentatively TRBD2 (5 bases). This TCR was sampled from a man aged 40-55 years with primary liver carcinoma and hepatitis B virus infection. In DNA, the CDR3 is TGTGCCAGCAGTGATATTAGCGCCCGGTCCTACAATGAGCAGTTCTTC. It yields the protein CASSDISARSYNEQFF.